The T cell receptor beta chain under discussion was sequenced for a study of CD4 T cells in relation to SARS-CoV-2 and coronaviruses. Study-level information: PBMCs were cultured with antigen for over 8 days before TCR beta sequencing. No peptide or an HIV-1 Nef peptide pool served as negative control.

Before the COVID-19 pandemic, during about 2010-2018, CD4+ T cells were taken from unexposed donors. CD4+ T cells were isolated from the cells after more than 8 days of culture. Testing used SARS-CoV-2 S/N and four cold-coronavirus spikes on unexposed-donor CD4+ T cells, cells permitting. With regard to this clone: Antigen: not known.

Germline CDR1 and CDR2: GTSNPN and SVGIG (reference sequence). The CDR3 is 11 amino acids. Trimming took off 8 bases at V and 1 base at J, with 5 bases between the two ends. General observations from the study: Compared with monoreactive clones, crossreactive clones showed significantly weaker SARS-CoV-2 expansion.

Data came from immunoSEQ multiplex PCR; TCRdb stores just in-frame clones and leaves some out. Of about 22,000 clones in the sample, roughly 70% are singletons; the top ten hold about 15%. The chain is built from TRBV30 and TRBJ2-2, with no clear D. The TCR originated in a human donor in good health. The sample was CD4+ T cells from PBMCs, cultured in vitro. CDR3 in amino acids: CAQWNTGELFF. In DNA form, the CDR3 reads TGTGCCCAGTGGAACACCGGGGAGCTGTTTTTT.